This T cell receptor (beta chain) was obtained from a study of blood T cell repertoires in COVID-19. The protocol was immunoSEQ multiplex PCR, while the TCRdb copy is restricted to in-frame clones and leaves out a portion. The sample contains over 250,000 clones, 83% of which appear only once. Trimming pared 10 bases from V and 2 bases from J, leaving 15 bases between. The CDR3 sequence is 14 residues long. The V gene's germline CDR1 is MNHEY and CDR2 SVGAGI. This clone occurred once. The chain carries TRBV6-5 and TRBJ1-3, with D possibly being TRBD1 (6 bases). Specimen: peripheral blood. The TCR was taken from a woman aged 45-65 years who had recovered from COVID-19. The CDR3 region has the DNA TGTGCCACCTCAGGGGTACAGACTGGAAACACCATATATTTT. It translates to CATSGVQTGNTIYF.